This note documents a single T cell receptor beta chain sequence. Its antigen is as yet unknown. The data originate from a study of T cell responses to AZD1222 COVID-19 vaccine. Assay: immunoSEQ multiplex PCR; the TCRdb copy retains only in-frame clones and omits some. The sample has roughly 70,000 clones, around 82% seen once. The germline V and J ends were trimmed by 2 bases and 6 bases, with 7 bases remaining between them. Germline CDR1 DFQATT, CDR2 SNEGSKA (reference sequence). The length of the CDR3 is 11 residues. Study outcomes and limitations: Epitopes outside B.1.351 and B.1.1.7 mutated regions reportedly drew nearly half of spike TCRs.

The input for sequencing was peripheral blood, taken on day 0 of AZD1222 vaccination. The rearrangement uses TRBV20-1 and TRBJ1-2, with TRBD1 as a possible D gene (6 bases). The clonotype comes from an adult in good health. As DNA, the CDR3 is TGCAGTGCTAGAAGGGGGGATGGCTACACCTTC. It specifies CSARRGDGYTF.